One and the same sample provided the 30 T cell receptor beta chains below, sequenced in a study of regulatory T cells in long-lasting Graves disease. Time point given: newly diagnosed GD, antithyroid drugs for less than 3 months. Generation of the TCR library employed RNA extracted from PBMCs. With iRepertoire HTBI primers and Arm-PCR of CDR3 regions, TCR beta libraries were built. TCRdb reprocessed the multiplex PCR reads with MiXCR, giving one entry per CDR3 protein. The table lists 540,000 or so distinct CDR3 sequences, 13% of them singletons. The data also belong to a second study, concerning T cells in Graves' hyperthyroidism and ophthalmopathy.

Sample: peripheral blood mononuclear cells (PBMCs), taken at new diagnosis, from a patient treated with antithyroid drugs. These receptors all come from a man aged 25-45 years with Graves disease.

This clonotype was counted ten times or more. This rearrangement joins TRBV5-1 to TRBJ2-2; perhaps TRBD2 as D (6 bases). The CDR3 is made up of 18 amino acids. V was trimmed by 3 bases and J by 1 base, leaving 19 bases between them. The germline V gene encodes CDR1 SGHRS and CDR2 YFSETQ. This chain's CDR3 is CASSSRSIHSGNTGELFF. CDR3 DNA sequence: TGCGCCAGCAGCTCGCGCTCAATTCATAGCGGGAACACCGGGGAGCTGTTTTTT.

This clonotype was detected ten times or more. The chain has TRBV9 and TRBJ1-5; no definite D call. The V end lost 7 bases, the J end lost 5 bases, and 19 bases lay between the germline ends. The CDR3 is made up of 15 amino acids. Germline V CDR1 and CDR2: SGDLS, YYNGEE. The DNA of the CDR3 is TGTGCCAGCCCAAGGTCCCCCCTTGGGGATCAGCCCCAGCATTTT. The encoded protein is CASPRSPLGDQPQHF.

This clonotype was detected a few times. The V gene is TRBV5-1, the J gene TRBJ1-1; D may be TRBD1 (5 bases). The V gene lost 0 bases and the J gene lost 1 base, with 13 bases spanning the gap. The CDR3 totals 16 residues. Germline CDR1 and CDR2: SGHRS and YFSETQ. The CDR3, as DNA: TGCGCCAGCAGCTTGGCGGGGAGGGGCAGGAACACTGAAGCTTTCTTT. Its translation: CASSLAGRGRNTEAFF. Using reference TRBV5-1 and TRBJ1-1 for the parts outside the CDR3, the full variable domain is KAGVTQTPRYLIKTRGQQVTLSCSPISGHRSVSWYQQTPGQGLQFLFEYFSETQRNKGNFPGRFSGRQFSNSRSEMNVSTLELGDSALYLCASSLAGRGRNTEAFFGQGTRLTVV.

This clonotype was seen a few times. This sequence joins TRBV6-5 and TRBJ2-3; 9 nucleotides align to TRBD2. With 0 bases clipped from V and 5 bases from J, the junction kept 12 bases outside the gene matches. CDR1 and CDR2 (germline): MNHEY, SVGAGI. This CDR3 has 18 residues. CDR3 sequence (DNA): TGTGCCAGCAGTTACTCGAGTCTAGCGGGATGGCAGCTAGATACGCAGTATTTT. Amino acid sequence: CASSYSSLAGWQLDTQYF.

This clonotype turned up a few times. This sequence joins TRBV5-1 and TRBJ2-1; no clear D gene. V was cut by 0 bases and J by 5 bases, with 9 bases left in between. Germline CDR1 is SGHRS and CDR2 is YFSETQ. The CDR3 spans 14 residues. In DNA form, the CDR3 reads TGCGCCAGCAGCTTGGTTCTGATTGACAATGAGCAGTTCTTC. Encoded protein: CASSLVLIDNEQFF.

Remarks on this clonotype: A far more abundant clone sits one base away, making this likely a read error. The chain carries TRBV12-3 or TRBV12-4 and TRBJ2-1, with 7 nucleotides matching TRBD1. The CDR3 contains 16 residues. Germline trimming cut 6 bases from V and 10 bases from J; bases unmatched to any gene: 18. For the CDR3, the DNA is TGTGCCAGCAGCCCGGCAATATACAGGGGTTCGGACGAGCAGTTCTTC. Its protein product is CASSPAIYRGSDEQFF.

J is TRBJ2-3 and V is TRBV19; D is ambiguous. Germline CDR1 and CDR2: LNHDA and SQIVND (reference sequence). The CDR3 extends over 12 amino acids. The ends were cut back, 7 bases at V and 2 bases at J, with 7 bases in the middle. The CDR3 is CASTGVTDTQYF. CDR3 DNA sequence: TGTGCCAGTACGGGTGTCACAGATACGCAGTATTTT.

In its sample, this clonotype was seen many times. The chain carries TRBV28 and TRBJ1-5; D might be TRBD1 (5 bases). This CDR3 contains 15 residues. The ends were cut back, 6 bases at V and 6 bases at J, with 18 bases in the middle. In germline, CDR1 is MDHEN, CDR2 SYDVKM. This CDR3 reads CASSRIGGGGQPQHF. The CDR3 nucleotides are TGTGCCAGCAGCCGGATTGGGGGGGGGGGTCAGCCCCAGCATTTT.

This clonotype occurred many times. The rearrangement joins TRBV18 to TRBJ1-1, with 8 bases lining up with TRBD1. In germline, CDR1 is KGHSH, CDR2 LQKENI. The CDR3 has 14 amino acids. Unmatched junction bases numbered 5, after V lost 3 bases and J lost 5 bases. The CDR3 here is CASSPRDRKTEAFF. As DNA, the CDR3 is TGTGCCAGCTCACCGAGGGACAGGAAAACTGAAGCTTTCTTT.

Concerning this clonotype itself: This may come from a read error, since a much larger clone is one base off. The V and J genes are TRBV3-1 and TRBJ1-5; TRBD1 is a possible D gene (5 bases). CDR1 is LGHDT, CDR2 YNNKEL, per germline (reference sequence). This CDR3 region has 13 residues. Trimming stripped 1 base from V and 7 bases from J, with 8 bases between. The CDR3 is CASSQGRGQPQHF. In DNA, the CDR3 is TGTGCCAGCAGCCAAGGAAGGGGCCAGCCCCAGCATTTT.

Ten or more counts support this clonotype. The CDR3 region has the DNA TGTGCCAGCAGTTTATCCCCTAGCGGGAGGAATGAGCAGTTCTTC. As protein: CASSLSPSGRNEQFF. The chain combines TRBV27 with TRBJ2-1; 11 bases agree with TRBD2. After removal of 0 bases from V and 7 bases from J, the junction contained 2 bases not matched to a gene. Germline V gene lookup returns CDR1 MNHEY and CDR2 SMNVEV (reference sequence). This CDR3 has 15 amino acids.

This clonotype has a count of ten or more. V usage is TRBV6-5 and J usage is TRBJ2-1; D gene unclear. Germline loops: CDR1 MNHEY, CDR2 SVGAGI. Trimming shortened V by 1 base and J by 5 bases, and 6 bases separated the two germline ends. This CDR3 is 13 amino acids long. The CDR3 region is CASSYFINNEQFF. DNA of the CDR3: TGTGCCAGCAGTTACTTCATTAACAATGAGCAGTTCTTC.

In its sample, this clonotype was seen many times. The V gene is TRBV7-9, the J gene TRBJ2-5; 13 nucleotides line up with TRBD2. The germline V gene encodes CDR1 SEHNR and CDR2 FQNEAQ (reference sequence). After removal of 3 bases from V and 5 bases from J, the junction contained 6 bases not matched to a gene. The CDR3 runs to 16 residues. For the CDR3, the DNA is TGTGCCAGCAGCTTCCGGACTAGCGGGAGAGGGGAGACCCAGTACTTC. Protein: CASSFRTSGRGETQYF.

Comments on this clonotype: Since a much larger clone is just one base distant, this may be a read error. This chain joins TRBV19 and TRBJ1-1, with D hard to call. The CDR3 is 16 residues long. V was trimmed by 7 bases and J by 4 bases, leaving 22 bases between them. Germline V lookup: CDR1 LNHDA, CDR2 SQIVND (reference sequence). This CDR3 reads CASIRGWTPRSTEAFF. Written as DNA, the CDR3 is TGTGCCAGTATTCGAGGGTGGACCCCGAGAAGCACTGAAGCTTTCTTT. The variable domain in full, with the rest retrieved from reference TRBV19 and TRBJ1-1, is DGGITQSPKYLFRKEGQNVTLSCEQNLNHDAMYWYRQDPGQGLRLIYYSQIVNDFQKGDIAEGYSVSREKKESFPLTVTSAQKNPTAFYLCASIRGWTPRSTEAFFGQGTRLTVV.

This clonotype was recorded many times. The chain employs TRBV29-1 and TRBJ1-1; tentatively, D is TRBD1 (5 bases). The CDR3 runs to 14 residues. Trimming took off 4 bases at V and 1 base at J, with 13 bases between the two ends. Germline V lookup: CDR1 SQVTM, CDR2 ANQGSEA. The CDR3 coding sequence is TGCAGCGTTGGACCGAGGGGTGCGAACACTGAAGCTTTCTTT. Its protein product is CSVGPRGANTEAFF.

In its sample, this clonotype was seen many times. DNA of the CDR3: TGTGCCAGCTGTACCCTTAACGGTGGGGCCAATGAGCAGTTCTTC. Its protein product is CASCTLNGGANEQFF. This chain uses TRBV6-2 or TRBV6-3 with TRBJ2-1; D possibly corresponds to TRBD1 (5 bases). CDR3 length: 15 residues. V dropped 8 bases and J dropped 6 bases, with 20 bases sitting between them. The germline gives CDR1 MNHEY, CDR2 SVGEGT.

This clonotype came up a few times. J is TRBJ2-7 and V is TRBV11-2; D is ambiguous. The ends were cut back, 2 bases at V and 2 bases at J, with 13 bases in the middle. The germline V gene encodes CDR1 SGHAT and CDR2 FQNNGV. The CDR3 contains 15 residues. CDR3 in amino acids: CASSLSGRTPYEQYF. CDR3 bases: TGTGCCAGCAGCTTATCGGGCAGGACCCCCTACGAGCAGTACTTC.

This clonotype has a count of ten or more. The CDR3 here is CASSPRRGRNTEAFF. The CDR3 DNA sequence: TGTGCCAGCAGTCCCAGGAGGGGTCGGAACACTGAAGCTTTCTTT. V and J are TRBV27 and TRBJ1-1; weak D call: TRBD1 (5 bases). This CDR3 is 15 amino acids long. V was cut by 5 bases and J by 1 base, with 14 bases left in between. CDR1 and CDR2 from the germline V gene are MNHEY and SMNVEV (reference sequence).

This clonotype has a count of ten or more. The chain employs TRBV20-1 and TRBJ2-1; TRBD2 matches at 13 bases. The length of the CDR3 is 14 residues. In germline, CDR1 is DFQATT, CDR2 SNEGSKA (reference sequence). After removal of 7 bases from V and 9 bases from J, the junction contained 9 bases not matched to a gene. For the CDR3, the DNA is TGCAGTGGCGAAGGACTAGCGGGAGTTGCTGAGCAGTTCTTC. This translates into CSGEGLAGVAEQFF.

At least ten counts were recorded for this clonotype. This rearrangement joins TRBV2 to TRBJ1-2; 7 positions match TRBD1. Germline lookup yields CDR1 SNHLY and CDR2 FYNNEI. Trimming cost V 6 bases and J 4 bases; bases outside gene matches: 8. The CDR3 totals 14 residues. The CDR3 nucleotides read TGTGCCAGCAGATCCCTACAGGGGCCCTATGGCTACACCTTC. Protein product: CASRSLQGPYGYTF.

The CDR3 DNA sequence: TGTGCCAGCTCACCGGACACGAACACCGGGGAGCTGTTTTTT. It codes for CASSPDTNTGELFF. The gene calls are TRBV18 and TRBJ2-2; weak D call: TRBD1 (5 bases). Deletions cut 3 bases from V and 0 bases from J, with 5 bases between. The CDR3 is made up of 14 amino acids. Germline-derived CDR1 and CDR2 are KGHSH and LQKENI.

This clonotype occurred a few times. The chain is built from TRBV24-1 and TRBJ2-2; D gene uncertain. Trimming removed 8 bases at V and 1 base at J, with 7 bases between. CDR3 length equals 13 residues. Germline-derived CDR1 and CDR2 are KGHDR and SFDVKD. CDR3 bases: TGTGCCACCACGTCGGGGAACACCGGGGAGCTGTTTTTT. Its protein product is CATTSGNTGELFF.

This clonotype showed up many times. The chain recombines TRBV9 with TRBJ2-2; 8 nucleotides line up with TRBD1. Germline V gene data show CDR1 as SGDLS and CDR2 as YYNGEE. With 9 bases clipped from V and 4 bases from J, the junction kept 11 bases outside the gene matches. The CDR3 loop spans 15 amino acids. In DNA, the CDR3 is TGTGCCACTGAGGGACCAGGGGGCCCCACCGGGGAGCTGTTTTTT. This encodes CATEGPGGPTGELFF. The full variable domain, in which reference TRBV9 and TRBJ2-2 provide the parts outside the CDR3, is DSGVTQTPKHLITATGQRVTLRCSPRSGDLSVYWYQQSLDQGLQFLIQYYNGEERAKGNILERFSAQQFPDLHSELNLSSLELGDSALYFCATEGPGGPTGELFFGEGSRLTVL.

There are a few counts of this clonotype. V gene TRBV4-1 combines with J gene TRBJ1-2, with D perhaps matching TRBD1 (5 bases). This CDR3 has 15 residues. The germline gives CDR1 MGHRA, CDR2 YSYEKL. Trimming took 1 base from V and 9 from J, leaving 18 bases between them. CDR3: CASSQAIAGAGRYTF. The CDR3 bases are TGCGCCAGCAGCCAAGCAATAGCCGGGGCGGGCCGCTACACCTTC.

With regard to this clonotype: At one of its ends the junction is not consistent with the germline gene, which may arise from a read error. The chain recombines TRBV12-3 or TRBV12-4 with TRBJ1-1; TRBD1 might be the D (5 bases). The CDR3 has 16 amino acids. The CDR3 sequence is CASSRPDSFMNTGAFF. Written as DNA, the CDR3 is TGTGCCAGCAGCCGGCCTGACAGCTTCATGAACACTGGAGCTTTCTTT.

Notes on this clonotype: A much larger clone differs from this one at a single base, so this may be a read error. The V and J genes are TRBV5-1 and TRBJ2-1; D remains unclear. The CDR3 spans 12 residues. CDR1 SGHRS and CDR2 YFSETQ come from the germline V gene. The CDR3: CASSFGLNEQLF. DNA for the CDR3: TGTGCCAGCAGCTTCGGGTTGAATGAGCAGCTCTTC.

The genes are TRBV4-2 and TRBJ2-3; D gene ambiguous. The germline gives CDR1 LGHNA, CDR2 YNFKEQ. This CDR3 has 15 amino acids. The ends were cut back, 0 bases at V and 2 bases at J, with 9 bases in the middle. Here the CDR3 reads CASSQEYRATDTQYF. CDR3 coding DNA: TGTGCCAGCAGCCAAGAGTACAGAGCCACAGATACGCAGTATTTT.

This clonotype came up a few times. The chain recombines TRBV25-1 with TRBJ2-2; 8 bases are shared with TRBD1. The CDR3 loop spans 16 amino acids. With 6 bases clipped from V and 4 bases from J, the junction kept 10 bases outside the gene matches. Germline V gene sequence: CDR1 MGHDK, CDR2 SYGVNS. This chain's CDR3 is CASSPKDRAGTGELFF. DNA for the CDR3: TGTGCCAGCAGCCCCAAGGACAGGGCAGGCACCGGGGAGCTGTTTTTT.

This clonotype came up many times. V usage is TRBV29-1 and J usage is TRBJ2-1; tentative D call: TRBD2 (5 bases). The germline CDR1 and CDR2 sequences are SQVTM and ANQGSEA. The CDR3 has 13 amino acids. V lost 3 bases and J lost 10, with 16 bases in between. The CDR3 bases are TGCAGCGTTGACCCACTTAGCGAAAGAGAGCAGTTCTTC. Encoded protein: CSVDPLSEREQFF.

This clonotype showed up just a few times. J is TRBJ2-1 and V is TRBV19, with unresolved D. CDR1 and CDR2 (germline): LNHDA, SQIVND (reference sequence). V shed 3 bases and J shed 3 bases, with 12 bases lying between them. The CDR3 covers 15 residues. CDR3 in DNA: TGTGCCAGTAGTATCAGGACGTTCATCTACAATGAGCAGTTCTTC. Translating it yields CASSIRTFIYNEQFF.